This entry features one T cell receptor beta chain sequence. Its antigen is unknown. These data come from a study of cytomegalovirus exposure and HLA in healthy donors. Whole-study context: A prior analysis found 117 million unique TCR beta sequences from 170 million or so T cells. Study conclusions and caveats: For most TCR beta V segments, an earlier analysis put the productive rate at about 90% or about 30% of the time. Investigators reported under 200 TCR beta chains as tied to cytomegalovirus. When presence/absence was analysed, sequencing depth was taken to be roughly uniform across donors.

The PCR made use of 60 Vbeta and 13 Jbeta primers. Generated by immunoSEQ multiplex PCR, the TCRdb table keeps only in-frame clones and is missing some. Recorded for this sample: 91,000 or so clones. J lost 1 base, V lost 5 bases, and 3 bases had no gene match. This CDR3 comprises 14 residues. Per germline, CDR1 SNHLY and CDR2 FYNNEI. The chain recombines TRBV2 with TRBJ2-7; TRBD1 aligns across 9 bases. This TCR was recovered from a woman under 40 in good health and CMV-seronegative. The sequenced sample was PBMCs. CDR3 bases: TGTGCCAGCAGTCAACAGGGGGCGTCCTACGAGCAGTACTTC. Residues: CASSQQGASYEQYF.